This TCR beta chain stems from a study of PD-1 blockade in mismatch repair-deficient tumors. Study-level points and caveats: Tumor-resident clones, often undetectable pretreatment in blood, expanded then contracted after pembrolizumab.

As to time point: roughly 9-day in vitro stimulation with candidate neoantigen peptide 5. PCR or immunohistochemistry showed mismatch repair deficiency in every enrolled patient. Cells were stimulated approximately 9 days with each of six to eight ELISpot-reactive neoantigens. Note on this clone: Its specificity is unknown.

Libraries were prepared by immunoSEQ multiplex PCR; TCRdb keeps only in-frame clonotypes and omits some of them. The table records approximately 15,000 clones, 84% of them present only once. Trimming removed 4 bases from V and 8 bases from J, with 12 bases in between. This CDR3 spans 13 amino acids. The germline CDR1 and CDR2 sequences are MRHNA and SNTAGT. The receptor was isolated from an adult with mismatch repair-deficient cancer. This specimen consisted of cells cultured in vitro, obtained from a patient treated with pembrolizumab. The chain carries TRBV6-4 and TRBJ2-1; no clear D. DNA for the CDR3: TGTGCCAGCAGTGGGATATTCCGCCATGAGCAGTTCTTC. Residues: CASSGIFRHEQFF.